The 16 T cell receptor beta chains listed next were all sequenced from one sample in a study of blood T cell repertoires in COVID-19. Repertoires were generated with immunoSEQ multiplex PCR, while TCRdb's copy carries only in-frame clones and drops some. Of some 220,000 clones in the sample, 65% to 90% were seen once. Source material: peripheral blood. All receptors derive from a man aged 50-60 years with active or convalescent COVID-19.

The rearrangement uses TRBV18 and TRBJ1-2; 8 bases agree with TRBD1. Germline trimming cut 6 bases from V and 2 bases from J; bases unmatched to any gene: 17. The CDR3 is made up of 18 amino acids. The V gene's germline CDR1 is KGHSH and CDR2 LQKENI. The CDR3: CASSPQAGTGGTNYGYTF. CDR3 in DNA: TGTGCCAGCTCTCCCCAGGCCGGAACAGGGGGAACGAACTATGGCTACACCTTC.

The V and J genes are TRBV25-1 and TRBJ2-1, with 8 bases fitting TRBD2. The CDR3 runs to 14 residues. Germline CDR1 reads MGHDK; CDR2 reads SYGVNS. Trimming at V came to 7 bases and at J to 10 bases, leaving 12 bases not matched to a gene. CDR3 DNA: TGTGCCAGCACCCCCCTTCGGGGGGGATGGGAGCAGTTCTTC. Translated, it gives CASTPLRGGWEQFF.

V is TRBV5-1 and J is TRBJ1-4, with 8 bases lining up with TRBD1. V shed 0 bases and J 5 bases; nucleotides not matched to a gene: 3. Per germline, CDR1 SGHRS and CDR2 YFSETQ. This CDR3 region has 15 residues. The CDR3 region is CASSLDWTGNEKLFF. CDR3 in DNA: TGCGCCAGCAGCTTGGATTGGACAGGGAATGAAAAACTGTTTTTT.

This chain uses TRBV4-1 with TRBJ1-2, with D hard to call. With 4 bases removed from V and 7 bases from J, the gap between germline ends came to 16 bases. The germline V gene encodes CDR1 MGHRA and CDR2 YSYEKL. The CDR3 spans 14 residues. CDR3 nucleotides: TGCGCCAGCAGCCCCCAAGGAGGAGTACGTGGCTACACCTTC. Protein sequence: CASSPQGGVRGYTF.

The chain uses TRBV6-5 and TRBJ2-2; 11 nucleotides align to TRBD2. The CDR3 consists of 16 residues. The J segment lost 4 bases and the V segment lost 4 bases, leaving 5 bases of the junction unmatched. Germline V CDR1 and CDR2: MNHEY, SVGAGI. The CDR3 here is CASSFSGRALTGELFF. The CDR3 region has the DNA TGTGCCAGCAGTTTTAGCGGGAGGGCGCTCACCGGGGAGCTGTTTTTT.

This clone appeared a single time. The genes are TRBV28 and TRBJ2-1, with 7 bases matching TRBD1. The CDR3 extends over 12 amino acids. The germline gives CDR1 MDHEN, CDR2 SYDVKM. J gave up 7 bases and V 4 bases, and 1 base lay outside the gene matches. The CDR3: CASSSQGNEQFF. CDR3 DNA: TGTGCCAGCAGTTCACAGGGGAATGAGCAGTTCTTC.

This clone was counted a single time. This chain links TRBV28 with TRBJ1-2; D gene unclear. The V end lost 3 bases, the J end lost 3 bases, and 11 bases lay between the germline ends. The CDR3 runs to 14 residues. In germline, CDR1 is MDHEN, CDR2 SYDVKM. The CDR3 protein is CASSFTGLDYGYTF. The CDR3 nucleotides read TGTGCCAGCAGTTTTACGGGGTTGGACTATGGCTACACCTTC.

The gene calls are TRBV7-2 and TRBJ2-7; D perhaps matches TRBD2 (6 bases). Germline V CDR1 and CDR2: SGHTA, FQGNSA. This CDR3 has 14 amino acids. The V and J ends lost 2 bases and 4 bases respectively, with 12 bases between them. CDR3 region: CASSLTPAGYEQYV. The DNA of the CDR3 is TGTGCCAGCAGCTTAACCCCGGCGGGGTACGAGCAGTACGTC.

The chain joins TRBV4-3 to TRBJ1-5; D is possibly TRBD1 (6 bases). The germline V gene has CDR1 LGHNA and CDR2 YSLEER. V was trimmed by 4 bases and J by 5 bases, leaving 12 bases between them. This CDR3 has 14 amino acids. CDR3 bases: TGCGCCAGCAGCCTCGACAGGAGCGATCAGCCCCAGCATTTT. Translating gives CASSLDRSDQPQHF.

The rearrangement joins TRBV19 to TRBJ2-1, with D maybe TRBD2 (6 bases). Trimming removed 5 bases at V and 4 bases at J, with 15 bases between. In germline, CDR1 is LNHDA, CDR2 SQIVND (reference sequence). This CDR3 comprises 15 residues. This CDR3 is CASSLRLDPYNEQFF. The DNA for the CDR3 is TGTGCCAGTAGTTTGAGACTAGATCCTTACAATGAGCAGTTCTTC. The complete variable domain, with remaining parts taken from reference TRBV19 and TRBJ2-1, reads DGGITQSPKYLFRKEGQNVTLSCEQNLNHDAMYWYRQDPGQGLRLIYYSQIVNDFQKGDIAEGYSVSREKKESFPLTVTSAQKNPTAFYLCASSLRLDPYNEQFFGPGTRLTVL.

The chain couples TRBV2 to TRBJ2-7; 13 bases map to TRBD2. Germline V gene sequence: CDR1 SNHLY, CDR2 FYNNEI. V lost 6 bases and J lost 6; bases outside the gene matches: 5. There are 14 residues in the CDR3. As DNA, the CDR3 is TGTGCCAGCAGCCCGGGACTAGCGGGGATCGAGCAGTACTTC. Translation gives CASSPGLAGIEQYF.

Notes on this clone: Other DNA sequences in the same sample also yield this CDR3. The CDR3 region has the DNA TGTGCCAGCAGCTTGGAGCGTACAGATACGCAGTATTTT. Protein sequence: CASSLERTDTQYF. V is TRBV7-2 and J is TRBJ2-3; D is undetermined. V dropped 3 bases and J dropped 3 bases, with 7 bases sitting between them. From germline, CDR1 is SGHTA and CDR2 FQGNSA. The CDR3 length is 13 residues.

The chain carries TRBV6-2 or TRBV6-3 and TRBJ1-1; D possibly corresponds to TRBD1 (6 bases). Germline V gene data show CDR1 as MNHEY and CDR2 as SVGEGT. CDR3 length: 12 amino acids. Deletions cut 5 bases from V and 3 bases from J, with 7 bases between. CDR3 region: CASSPGDTEAFF. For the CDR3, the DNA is TGTGCCAGCAGTCCAGGGGACACTGAAGCTTTCTTT.

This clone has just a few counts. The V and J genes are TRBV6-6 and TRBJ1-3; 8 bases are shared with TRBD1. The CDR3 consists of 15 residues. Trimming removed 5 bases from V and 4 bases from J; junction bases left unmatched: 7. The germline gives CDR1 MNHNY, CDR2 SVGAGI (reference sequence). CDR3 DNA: TGTGCCAGCAGTAAGGACAGGGCGGCCGGAAACACCATATATTTT. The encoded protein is CASSKDRAAGNTIYF.

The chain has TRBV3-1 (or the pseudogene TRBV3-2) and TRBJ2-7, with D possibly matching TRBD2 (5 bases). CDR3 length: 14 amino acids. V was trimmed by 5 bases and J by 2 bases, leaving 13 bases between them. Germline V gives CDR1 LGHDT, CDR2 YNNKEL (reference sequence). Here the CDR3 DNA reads TGTGCCAGCAGCAGATATAGCGCAACCTACGAGCAGTACTTC. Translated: CASSRYSATYEQYF.

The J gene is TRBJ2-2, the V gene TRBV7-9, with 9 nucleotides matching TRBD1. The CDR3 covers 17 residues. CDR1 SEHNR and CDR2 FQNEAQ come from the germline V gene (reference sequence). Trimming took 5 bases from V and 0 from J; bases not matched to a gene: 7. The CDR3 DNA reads TGTGCCAGCAGCATCGACAGGGGGTCTTCGAACACCGGGGAGCTGTTTTTT. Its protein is CASSIDRGSSNTGELFF.